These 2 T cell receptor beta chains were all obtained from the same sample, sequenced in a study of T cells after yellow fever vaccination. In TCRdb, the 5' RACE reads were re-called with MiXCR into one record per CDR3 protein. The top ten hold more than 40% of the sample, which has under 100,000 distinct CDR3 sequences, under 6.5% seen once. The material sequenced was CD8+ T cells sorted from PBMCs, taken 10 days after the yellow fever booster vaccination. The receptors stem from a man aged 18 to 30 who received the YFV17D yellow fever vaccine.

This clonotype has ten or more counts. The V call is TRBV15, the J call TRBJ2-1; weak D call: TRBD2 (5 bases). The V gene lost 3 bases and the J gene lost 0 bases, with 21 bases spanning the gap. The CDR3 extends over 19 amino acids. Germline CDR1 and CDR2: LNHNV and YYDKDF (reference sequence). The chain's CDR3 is CATSSPFRGLASSYNEQFF. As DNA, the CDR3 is TGTGCCACCAGCAGTCCTTTTCGGGGATTAGCGAGCTCCTACAATGAGCAGTTCTTC. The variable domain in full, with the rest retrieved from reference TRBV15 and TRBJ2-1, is DAMVIQNPRYQVTQFGKPVTLSCSQTLNHNVMYWYQQKSSQAPKLLFHYYDKDFNNEADTPDNFQSRRPNTSFCFLDIRSPGLGDTAMYLCATSSPFRGLASSYNEQFFGPGTRLTVL.

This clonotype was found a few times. CDR3 sequence reads: CASSPGDSKFTGELFF. CDR3 in DNA: TGCGCCAGCAGCCCTGGTGACAGCAAATTCACCGGGGAGCTGTTTTTT. The chain combines TRBV4-3 with TRBJ2-2, with D possibly being TRBD1 (5 bases). Germline loops: CDR1 LGHNA, CDR2 YSLEER. This CDR3 is 16 amino acids long. Trimming took 4 bases from V and 4 from J, leaving 16 bases between them.